This TCR beta chain comes out of a study of human T cells and chemical hapten exposure. MiXCR, run by TCRdb on the RACE reads, gives a single entry per CDR3 protein. The table includes fewer than 300,000 distinct CDR3 sequences, about 9.4% detected once. Indicated time point: pre-sensitization, week 0. Treatment noted: therapeutic diphenylcyclopropenone sensitization with weekly scalp DPC. This clonotype was found many times. This CDR3 is built from 14 residues. Per the germline V gene, CDR1 is SEHNR and CDR2 is FQNEAQ (reference sequence). The germline V and J ends were trimmed by 5 bases and 7 bases, with 18 bases remaining between them.

The J gene is TRBJ2-7, the V gene TRBV7-9; D call uncertain. The source of this sequence is a woman in her forties with alopecia areata. Some clones in this sample may be carry-over from other donors' samples. This material consisted of whole blood, taken in connection with sensitization to the hapten diphenylcyclopropenone (DPC). The CDR3 DNA is TGTGCCAGCAGCCCCGTCACCGGACGGGCGGAGCAGTACTTC. Amino acid sequence: CASSPVTGRAEQYF.